A selection of T cell receptor beta chains follows, all from one sample in a study of response to subunit inactivated influenza vaccine. TCRdb re-called the RT-PCR reads through MiXCR, storing one row per CDR3 protein. The repertoire includes around 490,000 distinct CDR3 sequences, less than 10% of them detected once, and roughly 13% sits in the top ten. The sequencing here drew on PBMCs from blood, taken around 25 months after vaccination. The receptors originated from a man aged 50-75 years who received an inactivated influenza vaccine. The CDR3 runs from the conserved cysteine through the conserved F or W. The order of the fields is J gene, V gene, clone size, D gene, CDR3 DNA, CDR3 protein. A D gene is named only where the DNA matches it firmly. For some rows the clone size is stated as once, few or many, or as a class when expanded; others skip it.

>TRBJ2-3|TRBV12-3/TRBV12-4|few|TRBD2
TGTGCCAGCAGTACCCGGACTAGCGGGAGCAGAAAGGGCACAGATACGCAGTATTTT
CASSTRTSGSRKGTDTQYF
>TRBJ1-1|TRBV6-2/TRBV6-3|.|.
TGTGCCAGCAGCCCCCGTGTGGGTATGGGCACTGAAGCTTTCTTT
CASSPRVGMGTEAFF
>TRBJ1-2|TRBV7-2|.|.
TGTGCCAGCAGCCGTTTCTGGCCCAACTATGGCTACACCTTC
CASSRFWPNYGYTF
>TRBJ1-1|TRBV7-6|many|.
TGTGCCAGCAGCTTAGCAGGGAGACAGAACACTGAAGCTTTCTTT
CASSLAGRQNTEAFF
>TRBJ2-7|TRBV29-1|few|TRBD1
TGCAGCGTCCGGGACAGGGGCTACGAGCAGTACTTC
CSVRDRGYEQYF
>TRBJ2-4|TRBV10-3|many|.
TGTGCCATCAGTGAGTCGTCAATGGGGGGGACAGTAAAAAACATTCAGTACTTC
CAISESSMGGTVKNIQYF
>TRBJ2-5|TRBV24-1|.|.
TGTGCCACCAGTGACGTAGGGGGGGAGACCCAGTACTTC
CATSDVGGETQYF
>TRBJ1-1|TRBV5-4|.|.
TGTGCCAGCAGCTTGGAGGCAGGGATGAGGACTGAAGCTTTCTTT
CASSLEAGMRTEAFF
>TRBJ2-7|TRBV21-1|few|.
TGTGCCAGCATGCATACAAACCGCTACGAGCAGTACTTC
CASMHTNRYEQYF
>TRBJ2-3|TRBV29-1|few|TRBD2
TGCAGCGTTGTCGCGGGACTAGCGGGCACAGATACGCAGTATTTT
CSVVAGLAGTDTQYF
>TRBJ2-7|TRBV20-1|many|.
TGCAGTGCTAGAGATGGGGACCTGAAAAGCTCCTACGAGCAGTACTTC
CSARDGDLKSSYEQYF
>TRBJ2-1|TRBV7-8|many|TRBD2
TGTGCCAGCAGCTCCAGGACTAGCGGGGGGACAAGCTCCTACAATGAGCAGTTCTTC
CASSSRTSGGTSSYNEQFF